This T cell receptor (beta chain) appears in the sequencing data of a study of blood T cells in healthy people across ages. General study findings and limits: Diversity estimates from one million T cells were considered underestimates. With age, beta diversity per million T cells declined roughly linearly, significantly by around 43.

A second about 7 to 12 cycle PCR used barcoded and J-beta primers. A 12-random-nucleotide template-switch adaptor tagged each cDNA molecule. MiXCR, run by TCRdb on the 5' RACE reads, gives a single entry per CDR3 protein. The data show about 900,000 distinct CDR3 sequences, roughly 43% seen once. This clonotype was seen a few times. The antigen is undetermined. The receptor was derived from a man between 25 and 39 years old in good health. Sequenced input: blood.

CDR3 coding DNA: TGTGCCAGCAGCGTAGGACCCTCGTTTGACGAGCAGTACTTC. This sequence encodes CASSVGPSFDEQYF. The rearrangement links TRBV9 to TRBJ2-7, with unresolved D. Trimming took off 0 bases at V and 5 bases at J, with 12 bases between the two ends. CDR1 is SGDLS, CDR2 YYNGEE, per germline. The CDR3 contains 14 residues.